These T cell receptor beta chains were read from a single sample in a study of blood T cell repertoires in COVID-19. Produced via immunoSEQ multiplex PCR; TCRdb's table is partial and in-frame only. The table shows 380,000 or so clones, with roughly 90% occurring only once. The specimen was peripheral blood. All receptors come from a man between 40 and 49 years old with acute or convalescent COVID-19. Each CDR3 is given with its conserved first and last residue. The D gene is left open where the match is weak. Size is stated for part of the rows, as once, few or many counts, or as a class when the clone is expanded.

>TRBD1|TRBV4-2|once|TRBJ2-1
CASSEWGQGEVNEQFF
TGTGCCAGCAGCGAATGGGGACAGGGGGAAGTTAATGAGCAGTTCTTC
>-|TRBV21-1|-|TRBJ1-4
CASRILEGDEKLFF
TGTGCCAGCAGGATCTTAGAAGGGGATGAAAAACTGTTTTTT
>TRBD2|TRBV4-1|-|TRBJ2-5
CASSQAQLAGGRETQYF
TGCGCCAGCAGCCAGGCCCAACTAGCGGGAGGGCGGGAGACCCAGTACTTC
>-|TRBV7-8|-|TRBJ2-1
CASSFSGSTGYNEQFF
TGTGCCAGCAGCTTTTCCGGGTCGACAGGTTACAATGAGCAGTTCTTC
>-|TRBV12-3/TRBV12-4|-|TRBJ1-3
CASSLSSGNTIYF
TGTGCCAGCAGTCTCAGCTCTGGAAACACCATATATTTT
>-|TRBV28|-|TRBJ2-7
CASRGNQGGKQYF
TGTGCCAGCAGGGGGAACCAGGGAGGAAAGCAGTACTTC
>TRBD1|TRBV28|-|TRBJ1-5
CASTGTGGFLSNQPQHF
TGTGCCTCGACCGGCACAGGGGGTTTTCTCAGCAATCAGCCCCAGCATTTT
>-|TRBV5-1|-|TRBJ2-2
CASSVFGGGELFF
TGCGCCAGCAGCGTATTCGGGGGCGGGGAGCTGTTTTTT
>-|TRBV4-1|-|TRBJ2-3
CASSQAGTDTQYF
TGCGCCAGCAGCCAAGCAGGAACAGATACGCAGTATTTT
>TRBD1|TRBV30|-|TRBJ1-6
CAWSVKISAGGKASSPLHF
TGTGCCTGGAGTGTAAAGATTTCTGCAGGGGGAAAAGCATCCTCACCCCTCCACTTT
>-|TRBV28|-|TRBJ1-6
CASSLPLPLSRPVRDSPLHF
TGTGCCAGCAGTCTCCCCCTTCCTCTTTCAAGGCCGGTGAGGGATTCACCCCTCCACTTT
>TRBD1|TRBV30|-|TRBJ1-2
CAWSGGQGSNYGYTF
TGTGCCTGGAGTGGGGGACAGGGGTCTAACTATGGCTACACCTTC
>TRBD2|TRBV5-1|-|TRBJ2-3
CASSRILAGGSTDTQYF
TGCGCCAGCAGCAGGATACTAGCGGGAGGGAGCACAGATACGCAGTATTTT
>TRBD1|TRBV23-1|-|TRBJ1-2
CASSQSTGPHCIPRDRHIYGYTF
TGCGCCAGCAGTCAATCAACGGGCCCCCACTGTATCCCTCGGGACAGACACATCTATGGCTACACCTTC
>-|TRBV5-4|-|TRBJ1-4
CASSYMGLGPTNEKLFF
TGTGCCAGCAGCTACATGGGGCTAGGGCCAACTAATGAAAAACTGTTTTTT
>-|TRBV4-1|-|TRBJ2-1
CASSQDPSAPWDEQFF
TGCGCCAGCAGCCAAGATCCTAGCGCACCTTGGGATGAGCAGTTCTTC
>TRBD2|TRBV2|-|TRBJ2-3
CAGRTSGGDTQYF
TGTGCCGGCCGGACTAGCGGGGGCGATACGCAGTATTTT
>TRBD2|TRBV15|once|TRBJ2-3
CATSRFPGTSGRVITDTQYF
TGTGCCACCAGCAGATTCCCCGGGACTAGCGGGAGGGTGATCACAGATACGCAGTATTTT
>-|TRBV5-4|-|TRBJ2-2
CASSLDRESTGELFF
TGTGCCAGCAGCTTGGACAGGGAGAGCACCGGGGAGCTGTTTTTT
>TRBD1|TRBV27|-|TRBJ2-4
CASRTGADLNIQYF
TGTGCCAGCAGGACAGGGGCAGATCTAAACATTCAGTACTTC
>TRBD1|TRBV5-1|-|TRBJ1-2
CASSLSGQGNYGYTF
TGCGCCAGCAGCTTGTCGGGACAGGGGAACTATGGCTACACCTTC
>TRBD1|TRBV5-4|-|TRBJ2-1
CASSWGQYNEQFF
TGTGCCAGCAGCTGGGGACAGTACAATGAGCAGTTCTTC
>TRBD2|TRBV11-2|-|TRBJ2-3
CASSLSGGTDTQYF
TGTGCCAGCAGCCTCAGCGGGGGCACAGATACGCAGTATTTT
>-|TRBV7-8|once|TRBJ2-2
CASSLQGPNTGELFF
TGTGCCAGCAGCTTACAGGGGCCGAACACCGGGGAGCTGTTTTTT
>-|TRBV9|-|TRBJ2-1
CASSAGTPRYPEQFF
TGTGCCAGCAGCGCCGGGACTCCCCGTTACCCCGAGCAGTTCTTC
>-|TRBV2|-|TRBJ2-7
CASTRQAPEQYF
TGTGCCAGCACCAGACAGGCTCCCGAGCAGTACTTC
>TRBD2|TRBV27|-|TRBJ2-3
CASAAGVNPITDTQYF
TGTGCCAGCGCAGCGGGAGTTAACCCGATCACAGATACGCAGTATTTT
>TRBD1|TRBV5-5|-|TRBJ1-6
CASSFTGGGSPLHF
TGTGCCAGCAGCTTTACAGGGGGCGGCTCACCCCTCCACTTT
>-|TRBV19|-|TRBJ1-5
CASKYSGNNQPQHF
TGTGCCAGTAAGTATTCGGGGAACAATCAGCCCCAGCATTTT
>TRBD2|TRBV5-1|-|TRBJ2-1
CASSASGTRGNEQFF
TGCGCCAGCAGCGCCTCCGGGACTAGAGGCAATGAGCAGTTCTTC
>TRBD1|TRBV7-9|-|TRBJ1-1
CASSLYGTGKRTEAFF
TGTGCCAGCAGCTTATATGGGACAGGGAAGAGAACTGAAGCTTTCTTT
>TRBD1|TRBV7-9|-|TRBJ2-1
CASSLQGASEQFF
TGTGCCAGCAGCTTACAGGGGGCTAGTGAGCAGTTCTTC
>-|TRBV29-1|-|TRBJ1-2
CSVARGGGNYGYTF
TGCAGCGTTGCACGGGGGGGAGGTAACTATGGCTACACCTTC
>TRBD1|TRBV9|few|TRBJ1-1
CASSFTQGVPTEAFF
TGTGCCAGCAGCTTCACCCAGGGGGTTCCCACTGAAGCTTTCTTT
>-|TRBV11-2|once|TRBJ1-4
CASSLVGGAPNEKLFF
TGTGCCAGCAGCTTAGTAGGGGGGGCCCCTAATGAAAAACTGTTTTTT
>-|TRBV3-1/TRBV3-2|-|TRBJ1-5
CASSQDTGQPQHF
TGTGCCAGCAGCCAAGATACCGGTCAGCCCCAGCATTTT
>TRBD1|TRBV10-3|-|TRBJ1-2
CAIEDRPNYGYTF
TGTGCCATCGAGGACAGGCCTAACTATGGCTACACCTTC
>-|TRBV6-1|-|TRBJ1-6
CASSEWYRSFNSPLHF
TGTGCCAGCAGTGAATGGTATAGGAGTTTTAATTCACCCCTCCACTTT
>-|TRBV7-3|-|TRBJ1-2
CASSPLLYDSYNYGYTF
TGTGCCAGCAGCCCCCTATTGTACGACAGCTACAACTATGGCTACACCTTC
>-|TRBV2|-|TRBJ2-7
CASSSGEQYF
TGTGCCAGCAGTTCCGGCGAGCAGTACTTC
>TRBD2|TRBV19|-|TRBJ2-1
CASSAGTSVGEQFF
TGTGCCAGTAGTGCCGGGACTAGTGTCGGTGAGCAGTTCTTC
>-|TRBV14|-|TRBJ2-2
CASSQRGNTGELFF
TGTGCCAGCAGCCAAAGAGGGAACACCGGGGAGCTGTTTTTT
>-|TRBV28|-|TRBJ2-1
CASSSDYSNEQFF
TGTGCCAGCAGCTCGGACTATAGCAATGAGCAGTTCTTC
>TRBD1|TRBV29-1|-|TRBJ2-7
CSVRPGQWFDEQYF
TGCAGCGTAAGACCGGGACAGTGGTTCGATGAGCAGTACTTC
>TRBD1|TRBV5-5|-|TRBJ2-3
CASSSGTGSTDTQYF
TGTGCCAGCAGCTCGGGGACAGGGAGCACAGATACGCAGTATTTT
>TRBD1|TRBV6-6|-|TRBJ1-2
CAINPGQGFWGYTF
TGTGCCATCAATCCGGGACAGGGGTTTTGGGGCTACACCTTC
>TRBD1|TRBV18|-|TRBJ1-2
CASSPGAQGVTNYGYTF
TGTGCCAGCTCACCCGGAGCCCAGGGGGTAACTAACTATGGCTACACCTTC
>-|TRBV11-2|-|TRBJ1-4
CASREWGANEKLFF
TGTGCCAGCCGCGAGTGGGGGGCTAATGAAAAACTGTTTTTT
>-|TRBV25-1|-|TRBJ1-2
CASSGGFVYGYTF
TGTGCCAGCAGTGGCGGGTTCGTCTATGGCTACACCTTC
>-|TRBV3-1/TRBV3-2|-|TRBJ1-4
CASSQEACVAPGTNEKLFF
TGTGCCAGCAGCCAAGAAGCCTGTGTGGCGCCAGGGACTAATGAAAAACTGTTTTTT
>-|TRBV6-5|-|TRBJ1-5
CASRALTGSNQPQHF
TGTGCCAGCAGGGCACTCACGGGTAGCAATCAGCCCCAGCATTTT
>TRBD2|TRBV5-1|-|TRBJ2-5
CASSSGLAIAGTLGETQYF
TGCGCCAGCAGCTCGGGACTAGCTATTGCGGGGACTTTGGGCGAGACCCAGTACTTC
>-|TRBV27|-|TRBJ1-1
CASSLSGATEAFF
TGTGCCAGCAGTTTATCGGGGGCCACTGAAGCTTTCTTT